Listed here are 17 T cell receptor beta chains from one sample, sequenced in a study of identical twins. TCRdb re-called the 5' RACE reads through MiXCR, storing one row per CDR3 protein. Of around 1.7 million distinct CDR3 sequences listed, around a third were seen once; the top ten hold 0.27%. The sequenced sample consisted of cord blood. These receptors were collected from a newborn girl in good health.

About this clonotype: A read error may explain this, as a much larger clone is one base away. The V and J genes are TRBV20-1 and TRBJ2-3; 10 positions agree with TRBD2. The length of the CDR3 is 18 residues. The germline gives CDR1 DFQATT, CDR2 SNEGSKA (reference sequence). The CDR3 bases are TGCAATGCCGCCGGACTAGCGGCGAATTTGGCGAACACAGATACGCAGTATTTT. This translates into CNAAGLAANLANTDTQYF.

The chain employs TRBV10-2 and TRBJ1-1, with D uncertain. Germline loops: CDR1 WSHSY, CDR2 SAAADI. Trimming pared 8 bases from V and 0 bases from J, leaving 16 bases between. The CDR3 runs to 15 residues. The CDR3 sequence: CASSKGRLLNTEAFF. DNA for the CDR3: TGCGCCAGCTCCAAGGGCCGACTCCTGAACACTGAAGCTTTCTTT.

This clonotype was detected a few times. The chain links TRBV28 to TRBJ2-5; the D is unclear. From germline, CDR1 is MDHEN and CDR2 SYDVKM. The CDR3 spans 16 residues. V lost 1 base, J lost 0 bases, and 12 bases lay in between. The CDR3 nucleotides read TGTGCCAGCAGTTTATTCAAACCTACGTACCAAGAGACCCAGTACTTC. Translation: CASSLFKPTYQETQYF.

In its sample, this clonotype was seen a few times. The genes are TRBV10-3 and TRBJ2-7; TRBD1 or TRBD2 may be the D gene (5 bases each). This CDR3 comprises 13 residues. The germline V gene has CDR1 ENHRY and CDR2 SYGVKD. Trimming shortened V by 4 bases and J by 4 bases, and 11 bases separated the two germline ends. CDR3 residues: CAISGDGMYEQYF. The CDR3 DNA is TGTGCCATCAGTGGGGACGGGATGTACGAGCAGTACTTC.

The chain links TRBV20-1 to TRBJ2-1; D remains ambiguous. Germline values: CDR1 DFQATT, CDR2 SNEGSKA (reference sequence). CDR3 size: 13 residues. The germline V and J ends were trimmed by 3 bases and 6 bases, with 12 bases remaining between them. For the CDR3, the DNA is TGCAGTGCTAGGGCTAGAGGAACCAATGAGCAGTTCTTC. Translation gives CSARARGTNEQFF.

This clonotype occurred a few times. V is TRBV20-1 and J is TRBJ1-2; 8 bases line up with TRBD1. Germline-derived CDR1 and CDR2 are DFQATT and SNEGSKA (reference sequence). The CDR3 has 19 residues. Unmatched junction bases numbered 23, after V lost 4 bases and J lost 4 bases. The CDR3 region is CSAINPSHFTGGYSYGYTF. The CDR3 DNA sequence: TGCAGTGCTATTAACCCGTCCCACTTCACAGGGGGATATAGCTATGGCTACACCTTC.

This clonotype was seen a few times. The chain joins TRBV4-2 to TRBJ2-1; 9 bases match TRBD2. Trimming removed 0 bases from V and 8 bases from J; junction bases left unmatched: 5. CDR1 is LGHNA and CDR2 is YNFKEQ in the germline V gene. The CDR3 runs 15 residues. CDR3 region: CASSQDGIAGDEQFF. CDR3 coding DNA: TGTGCCAGCAGCCAAGATGGTATAGCGGGAGATGAGCAGTTCTTC.

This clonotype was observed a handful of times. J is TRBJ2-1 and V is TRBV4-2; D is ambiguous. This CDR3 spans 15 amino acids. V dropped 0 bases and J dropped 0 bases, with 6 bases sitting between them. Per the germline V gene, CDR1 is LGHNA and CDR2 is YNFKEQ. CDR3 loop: CASSQDYPSYNEQFF. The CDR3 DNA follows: TGTGCCAGCAGCCAAGACTACCCCTCCTACAATGAGCAGTTCTTC.

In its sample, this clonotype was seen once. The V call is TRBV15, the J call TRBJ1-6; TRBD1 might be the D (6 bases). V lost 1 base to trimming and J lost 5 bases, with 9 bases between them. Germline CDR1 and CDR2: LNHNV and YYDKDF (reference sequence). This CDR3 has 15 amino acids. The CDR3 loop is CATSRVGTNNSPLHF. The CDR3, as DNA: TGTGCCACCAGCAGAGTCGGGACAAATAATTCACCCCTCCACTTT.

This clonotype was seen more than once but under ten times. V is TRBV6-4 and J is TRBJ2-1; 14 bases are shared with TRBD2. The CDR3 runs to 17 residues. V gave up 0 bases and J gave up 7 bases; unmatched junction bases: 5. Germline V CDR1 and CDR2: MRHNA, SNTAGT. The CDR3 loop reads CASSDSGTSGRRNEQFF. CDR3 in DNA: TGTGCCAGCAGTGACTCGGGGACTAGCGGGAGAAGGAATGAGCAGTTCTTC.

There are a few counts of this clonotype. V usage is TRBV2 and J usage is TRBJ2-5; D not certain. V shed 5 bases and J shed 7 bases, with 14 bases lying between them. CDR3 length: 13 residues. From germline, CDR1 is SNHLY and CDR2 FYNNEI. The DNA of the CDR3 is TGTGCCAGCAGTACAGCCCCCGGTGGGACCCAGTACTTC. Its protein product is CASSTAPGGTQYF.

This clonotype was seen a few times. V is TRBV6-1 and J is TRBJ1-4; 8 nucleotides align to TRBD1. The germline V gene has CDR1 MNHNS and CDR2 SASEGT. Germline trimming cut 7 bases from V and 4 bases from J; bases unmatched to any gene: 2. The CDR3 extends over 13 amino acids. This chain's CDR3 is CASTGQVNEKLFF. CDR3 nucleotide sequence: TGTGCCAGCACGGGACAGGTTAATGAAAAACTGTTTTTT.

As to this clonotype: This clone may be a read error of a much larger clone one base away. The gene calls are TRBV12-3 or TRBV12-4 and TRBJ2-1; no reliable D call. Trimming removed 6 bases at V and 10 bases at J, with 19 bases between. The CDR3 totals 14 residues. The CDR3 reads CASSRTVGTYEQFF. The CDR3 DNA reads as TGTGCCAGCAGCCGCACAGTCGGAACTTACGAGCAGTTCTTC.

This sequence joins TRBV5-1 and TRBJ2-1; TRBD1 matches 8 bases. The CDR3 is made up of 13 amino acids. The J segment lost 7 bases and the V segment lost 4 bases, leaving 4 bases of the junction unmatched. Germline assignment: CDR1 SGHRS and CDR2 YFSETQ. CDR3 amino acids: CASSPDRENEQFF. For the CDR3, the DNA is TGCGCCAGCAGCCCGGACAGGGAGAATGAGCAGTTCTTC.

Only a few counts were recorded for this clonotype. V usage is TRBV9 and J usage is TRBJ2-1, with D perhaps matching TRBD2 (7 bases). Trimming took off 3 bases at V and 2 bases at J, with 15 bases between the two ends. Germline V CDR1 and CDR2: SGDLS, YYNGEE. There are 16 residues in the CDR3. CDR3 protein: CASSDRGRGPYNEQFF. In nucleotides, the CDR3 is TGTGCCAGCAGCGATAGAGGGCGGGGGCCCTACAATGAGCAGTTCTTC.

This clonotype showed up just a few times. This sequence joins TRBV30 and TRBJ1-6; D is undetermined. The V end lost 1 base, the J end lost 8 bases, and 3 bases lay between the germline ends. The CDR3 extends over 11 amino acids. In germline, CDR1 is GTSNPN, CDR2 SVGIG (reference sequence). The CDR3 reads CAWSGDSPLHF. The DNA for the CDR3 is TGTGCCTGGAGTGGGGATTCACCCCTCCACTTT.

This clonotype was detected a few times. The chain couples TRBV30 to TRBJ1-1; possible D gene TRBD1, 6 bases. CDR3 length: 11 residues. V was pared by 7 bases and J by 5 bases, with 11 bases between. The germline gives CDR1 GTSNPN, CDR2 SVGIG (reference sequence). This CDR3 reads CASAGATEAFF. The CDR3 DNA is TGTGCCTCCGCAGGGGCAACTGAAGCTTTCTTT.